The 10 T cell receptor beta chains presented below share a single source sample, sequenced in a study of blood T cell repertoires in COVID-19. The table came from immunoSEQ multiplex PCR; TCRdb's copy has only in-frame clones and leaves some out. Of about 220,000 clones in the sample, roughly 88% were seen once. The specimen sequenced was peripheral blood. Source of these receptors: a man aged 45-65 years with active or convalescent COVID-19.

The chain links TRBV3-1 (or the pseudogene TRBV3-2) to TRBJ1-1; no clear D. Trimming cost V 1 base and J 4 bases, with 10 bases left between them. Germline lookup yields CDR1 LGHDT and CDR2 YNNKEL (reference sequence). The CDR3 has 14 residues. The CDR3 coding sequence is TGTGCCAGCAGCCAAGGGCTCCTAGGCACTGAAGCTTTCTTT. Amino acids: CASSQGLLGTEAFF.

The CDR3 DNA reads as TGTGCCAGCAGCGCTAGCGGGAGTAGGTTCGATGAGCAGTTCTTC. Protein: CASSASGSRFDEQFF. This chain joins TRBV9 and TRBJ2-1; 10 nucleotides match TRBD2. In germline, CDR1 is SGDLS, CDR2 YYNGEE. The V gene end was trimmed by 3 bases and the J gene end by 8 bases; junction bases not matched to a gene: 8. CDR3 length: 15 amino acids. Full variable domain (remainder filled in from reference TRBV9 and TRBJ2-1): DSGVTQTPKHLITATGQRVTLRCSPRSGDLSVYWYQQSLDQGLQFLIQYYNGEERAKGNILERFSAQQFPDLHSELNLSSLELGDSALYFCASSASGSRFDEQFFGPGTRLTVL.

V gene TRBV5-1 combines with J gene TRBJ2-3; TRBD2 agrees at 9 bases. The V gene's germline CDR1 is SGHRS and CDR2 YFSETQ. V was clipped by 1 base and J by 6 bases; unmatched bases: 3. There are 14 residues in the CDR3. The chain's CDR3 is CASSLSSGDDTQYF. The CDR3 coding sequence is TGCGCCAGCAGCTTGTCTAGCGGGGATGATACGCAGTATTTT.

This clone was found once. The chain links TRBV14 to TRBJ2-1; TRBD2 matches 10 bases. The CDR3 runs to 14 residues. The germline gives CDR1 SGHDN, CDR2 FVKESK. The V segment lost 5 bases and the J segment 7 bases; nucleotides outside the gene matches: 5. This CDR3 reads CASSGAGGLNEQFF. The CDR3 region has the DNA TGTGCCAGCAGCGGAGCGGGAGGGTTGAATGAGCAGTTCTTC.

Here the CDR3 reads CASSLVFTGTLSNQPQHF. CDR3 bases: TGTGCCAGCAGCTTAGTTTTCACGGGGACACTCAGCAATCAGCCCCAGCATTTT. The V and J genes are TRBV7-2 and TRBJ1-5, with a weak D call TRBD1 (6 bases). The CDR3 loop spans 18 amino acids. Germline V gene lookup returns CDR1 SGHTA and CDR2 FQGNSA. Trimming removed 1 base at V and 1 base at J, with 17 bases between.

The CDR3 nucleotides are TGTGCCAGCAGCTTGGCTGCAGGGCACAATGAGCAGTTCTTC. Amino acids: CASSLAAGHNEQFF. The rearrangement uses TRBV5-4 and TRBJ2-1; maybe TRBD1 (5 bases). The germline CDR1 and CDR2 sequences are SGHNT and YYREEE (reference sequence). The CDR3 extends over 14 amino acids. The V end was cut by 0 bases, the J end by 5 bases, with 9 bases between.

This clone showed up just a few times. This chain uses TRBV4-1 with TRBJ1-2; 9 bases line up with TRBD1. The CDR3 extends over 17 amino acids. CDR1 and CDR2 from the germline V gene are MGHRA and YSYEKL. V was clipped by 3 bases and J by 8 bases; unmatched bases: 16. The DNA for the CDR3 is TGCGCCAGCAGCCACCTAGAACTCGGGACAGGGTATACAGGCTACACCTTC. Its translation: CASSHLELGTGYTGYTF.

The chain has TRBV10-3 and TRBJ2-7; no clear D. Germline CDR1 ENHRY, CDR2 SYGVKD. This CDR3 is 15 amino acids long. Between the trimmed V and J ends, which lost 3 bases and 4 bases, there was a span of 16 bases. The CDR3 nucleotides are TGTGCCATCAGTGAACGGATCACTACAAAATACGAGCAGTACTTC. Translation gives CAISERITTKYEQYF.

This clone was seen a single time. The chain is built from TRBV5-6 and TRBJ2-7; TRBD1 matches 9 bases. The V gene's germline CDR1 is SGHDT and CDR2 YYEEEE. The CDR3 consists of 17 residues. The V gene end was trimmed by 2 bases and the J gene end by 2 bases; junction bases not matched to a gene: 11. For the CDR3, the DNA is TGTGCCAGCAGCTTTTTTTCAACCGGGACAGGGCCCTACGAGCAGTACTTC. Translation gives CASSFFSTGTGPYEQYF.

V gene TRBV28 combines with J gene TRBJ2-7; D ambiguous. V was shortened by 6 bases and J by 1 base, with 10 bases between the two germline ends. Germline loops: CDR1 MDHEN, CDR2 SYDVKM. The length of the CDR3 is 13 residues. The CDR3 protein is CASSGRKSYEQYV. CDR3 DNA: TGTGCCAGCAGCGGCAGGAAATCCTACGAGCAGTACGTC.